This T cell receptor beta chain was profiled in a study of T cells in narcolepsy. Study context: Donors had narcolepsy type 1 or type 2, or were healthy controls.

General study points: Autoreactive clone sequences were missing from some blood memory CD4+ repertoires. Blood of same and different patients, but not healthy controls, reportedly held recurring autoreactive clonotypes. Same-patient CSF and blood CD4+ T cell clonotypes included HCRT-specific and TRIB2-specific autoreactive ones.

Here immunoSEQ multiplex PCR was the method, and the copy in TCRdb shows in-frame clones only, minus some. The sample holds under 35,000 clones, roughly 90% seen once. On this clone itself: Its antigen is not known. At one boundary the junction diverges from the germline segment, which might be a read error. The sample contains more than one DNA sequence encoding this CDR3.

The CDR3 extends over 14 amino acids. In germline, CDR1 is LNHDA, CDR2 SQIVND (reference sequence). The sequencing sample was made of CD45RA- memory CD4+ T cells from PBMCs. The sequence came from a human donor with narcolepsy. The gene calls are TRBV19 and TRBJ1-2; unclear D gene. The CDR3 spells CASSGLEGGYGYTF. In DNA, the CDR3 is TGCGCCAGTAGTGGCCTGGAGGGCGGCTATGGCTACACCTTC.